Each of the 30 T cell receptor beta chains below was sequenced from the same sample in a study of blood T cell repertoires in COVID-19. Measured with immunoSEQ multiplex PCR; TCRdb has only the in-frame clones, and not every one. The table lists about 210,000 clones, 80% of them singletons, with less than 7% in the top ten. The specimen sequenced was peripheral blood. Receptors were obtained from a man in his sixties with acute or convalescent COVID-19.

The V call is TRBV6-5, the J call TRBJ1-5; no clear D gene. The V and J ends lost 8 bases and 0 bases respectively, with 8 bases between them. There are 13 residues in the CDR3. The V gene's germline CDR1 is MNHEY and CDR2 SVGAGI. CDR3 residues: CASRPGSNQPQHF. In DNA, the CDR3 is TGTGCCAGCCGTCCCGGTAGCAATCAGCCCCAGCATTTT.

J is TRBJ1-6 and V is TRBV30, with no clear D. V was clipped by 0 bases and J by 10 bases, with 16 bases between them. CDR3 size: 15 residues. The V gene's germline CDR1 is GTSNPN and CDR2 SVGIG (reference sequence). The CDR3 DNA reads TGTGCCTGGAGTGTGGGCTCCCTAAGGAACTCACCCCTCCACTTT. Translated: CAWSVGSLRNSPLHF.

This chain uses TRBV9 with TRBJ2-7, with 8 positions matching TRBD2. Losses at the gene ends were 0 bases for V and 5 bases for J; bases not matched to a gene: 7. Germline values: CDR1 SGDLS, CDR2 YYNGEE. The length of the CDR3 is 15 residues. CDR3 coding DNA: TGTGCCAGCAGCGTAGGATTAGCGGGGCTAAACGAGCAGTACTTC. As protein: CASSVGLAGLNEQYF.

This clone appeared a few times. The chain combines TRBV6-5 with TRBJ1-6, with D possibly being TRBD1 (6 bases). V lost 2 bases and J lost 6, with 14 bases in between. Germline V lookup: CDR1 MNHEY, CDR2 SVGAGI. The CDR3 runs to 16 residues. The DNA for the CDR3 is TGTGCCAGCAGTTACAGTGCGGACAGCCGTAATTCACCCCTCCACTTT. Its protein is CASSYSADSRNSPLHF.

The J gene is TRBJ1-1, the V gene TRBV7-9; D may be TRBD1 (5 bases). Germline values: CDR1 SEHNR, CDR2 FQNEAQ (reference sequence). CDR3 length: 14 residues. Trimming shortened V by 0 bases and J by 1 base, and 6 bases separated the two germline ends. CDR3 amino acids: CASSLATANTEAFF. CDR3 bases: TGTGCCAGCAGCTTAGCGACAGCGAACACTGAAGCTTTCTTT.

The chain carries TRBV12-3 or TRBV12-4 and TRBJ2-2; 8 bases line up with TRBD2. V dropped 6 bases and J dropped 6; count of bases not matched to a gene: 3. This CDR3 spans 13 amino acids. This CDR3 is CASRPGLAGELFF. DNA of the CDR3: TGTGCCAGCAGGCCGGGACTAGCCGGGGAGCTGTTTTTT.

The genes are TRBV2 and TRBJ1-6, with 7 bases matching TRBD1. V shed 7 bases and J 7 bases; nucleotides not matched to a gene: 7. Germline values: CDR1 SNHLY, CDR2 FYNNEI. This CDR3 is 14 amino acids long. DNA for the CDR3: TGTGCCAGCACCCCCGGGACAGACAATTCACCCCTCCACTTT. As protein: CASTPGTDNSPLHF.

This chain links TRBV20-1 with TRBJ2-5; D uncertain. V was trimmed by 3 bases and J by 0 bases, leaving 11 bases between them. From germline, CDR1 is DFQATT and CDR2 SNEGSKA (reference sequence). The CDR3 runs 14 residues. The CDR3 DNA reads TGCAGTGCTAGTCTCGACACGTACCAAGAGACCCAGTACTTC. Its translation is CSASLDTYQETQYF.

The chain links TRBV4-3 to TRBJ2-7, with D unresolved. In germline, CDR1 is LGHNA, CDR2 YSLEER. CDR3 length: 15 residues. Trimming removed 0 bases from V and 2 bases from J, with 11 bases in between. For the CDR3, the DNA is TGCGCCAGCAGCCAAGAGATCAAACAGACCTACGAGCAGTACTTC. Translated: CASSQEIKQTYEQYF.

This chain connects TRBV7-2 to TRBJ1-4; D is possibly TRBD1 (5 bases). Germline V lookup: CDR1 SGHTA, CDR2 FQGNSA. The V end was cut by 1 base, the J end by 4 bases, with 7 bases between. The CDR3 length is 14 residues. The CDR3 sequence is CASSLGGLNEKLFF. CDR3 coding DNA: TGTGCCAGCAGCTTAGGGGGCCTTAATGAAAAACTGTTTTTT. Full variable domain (missing parts from reference TRBV7-2 and TRBJ1-4): GAGVSQSPSNKVTEKGKDVELRCDPISGHTALYWYRQSLGQGLEFLIYFQGNSAPDKSGLPSDRFSAERTGGSVSTLTIQRTQQEDSAVYLCASSLGGLNEKLFFGSGTQLSVL.

J is TRBJ1-1 and V is TRBV4-3; D unresolved. CDR3 length: 14 residues. V lost 0 bases to trimming and J lost 5 bases, with 10 bases between them. CDR1 is LGHNA and CDR2 is YSLEER in the germline V gene. The chain's CDR3 is CASSQDSGITEAFF. DNA of the CDR3: TGCGCCAGCAGCCAAGATTCGGGGATTACTGAAGCTTTCTTT.

The J gene is TRBJ2-2, the V gene TRBV10-2; 12 nucleotides match TRBD2. The CDR3 has 19 amino acids. After removal of 0 bases from V and 2 bases from J, the junction contained 7 bases not matched to a gene. The germline V gene has CDR1 WSHSY and CDR2 SAAADI. DNA of the CDR3: TGCGCCAGCAGTGAGTCGGAATCTAGCGGGGGGGCTAACACCGGGGAGCTGTTTTTT. The encoded protein is CASSESESSGGANTGELFF.

V is TRBV3-1 (or the pseudogene TRBV3-2) and J is TRBJ2-1; D not certain. The CDR3 contains 13 residues. Trimming cost V 2 bases and J 8 bases, with 10 bases left between them. Germline CDR1 is LGHDT and CDR2 is YNNKEL (reference sequence). The CDR3, as DNA: TGTGCCAGCAGCCAACTGGAGCTCGATGAGCAGTTCTTC. Amino acid sequence: CASSQLELDEQFF.

This chain's CDR3 is CASSRQGYGYEQYF. As DNA, the CDR3 is TGTGCCAGCAGCCGACAGGGGTATGGGTACGAGCAGTACTTC. The rearrangement uses TRBV27 and TRBJ2-7; 8 positions agree with TRBD1. The CDR3 covers 14 residues. CDR1 and CDR2 from the germline V gene are MNHEY and SMNVEV (reference sequence). J gave up 4 bases and V 6 bases, and 8 bases lay outside the gene matches.

The chain combines TRBV6-4 with TRBJ1-3; TRBD1 agrees at 7 bases. This CDR3 comprises 17 residues. The trim removed 7 bases at V and 0 bases at J, leaving 12 bases unmatched. CDR1 and CDR2 (germline): MRHNA, SNTAGT. In nucleotides, the CDR3 is TGTGCCAGCACAAGACAGGGAGGAGATGTCTCTGGAAACACCATATATTTT. Translation: CASTRQGGDVSGNTIYF.

The chain carries TRBV4-2 and TRBJ2-2, with 9 nucleotides matching TRBD2. Trimming took 1 base from V and 5 from J; bases not matched to a gene: 11. The CDR3 covers 18 residues. The germline V gene has CDR1 LGHNA and CDR2 YNFKEQ. CDR3 bases: TGTGCCAGCAGCCAAGGTCCGGCACTAGCGGGCCCGACCGGGGAGCTGTTTTTT. It translates to CASSQGPALAGPTGELFF.

The gene calls are TRBV19 and TRBJ2-4; 11 nucleotides align to TRBD2. V lost 5 bases and J lost 0; bases outside the gene matches: 6. Germline loops: CDR1 LNHDA, CDR2 SQIVND (reference sequence). The CDR3 loop spans 17 amino acids. This CDR3 reads CASSPLTSGIAKNIQYF. The CDR3, as DNA: TGTGCCAGTAGTCCTCTGACTAGCGGGATAGCCAAAAACATTCAGTACTTC.

This clone appeared a few times. The chain has TRBV19 and TRBJ2-5, with 9 bases identical to TRBD2. V shed 1 base and J 4 bases; nucleotides not matched to a gene: 4. Germline V gives CDR1 LNHDA, CDR2 SQIVND (reference sequence). This CDR3 has 15 amino acids. Here the CDR3 reads CASSIVSSGRETQYF. The CDR3 DNA is TGTGCCAGTAGTATAGTTAGTAGCGGGAGAGAGACCCAGTACTTC.

DNA for the CDR3: TGTGCCAGTAGTATAATCCCGACAGGTCCTAATGAAAAACTGTTTTTT. Protein: CASSIIPTGPNEKLFF. The chain recombines TRBV19 with TRBJ1-4; tentative D call: TRBD1 (6 bases). The CDR3 covers 16 residues. Germline lookup yields CDR1 LNHDA and CDR2 SQIVND (reference sequence). Between the trimmed V and J ends, which lost 2 bases and 3 bases, there was a span of 13 bases.

A single count supports this clone. The chain carries TRBV4-1 and TRBJ2-7; D might be TRBD2 (6 bases). V was clipped by 3 bases and J by 7 bases, with 19 bases between them. CDR3 length: 15 residues. Germline CDR1 MGHRA, CDR2 YSYEKL. The chain's CDR3 is CASSHSGERPGEQYF. In nucleotides, the CDR3 is TGCGCCAGCAGCCACTCGGGGGAGCGTCCGGGGGAGCAGTACTTC.

V usage is TRBV27 and J usage is TRBJ2-7, with TRBD1 identical over 11 bases. CDR3 size: 16 residues. V lost 1 base to trimming and J lost 7 bases; unmatched junction nucleotides: 9. Looked up from germline, CDR1 is MNHEY and CDR2 is SMNVEV (reference sequence). As DNA, the CDR3 is TGTGCCAGCAGTTTATATCGGACAGGGGGCGAAGGGGAGCAGTACTTC. Protein product: CASSLYRTGGEGEQYF.

This clone was counted once. Different DNA sequences within this sample yield the same CDR3. The chain couples TRBV4-2 to TRBJ1-2; 7 nucleotides match TRBD1. The CDR3 loop spans 14 amino acids. V was clipped by 0 bases and J by 8 bases; unmatched bases: 6. Per germline, CDR1 LGHNA and CDR2 YNFKEQ. The CDR3 DNA sequence: TGTGCCAGCAGCCAAGATGGCCAGGGGGACGGCTACACCTTC. It yields the protein CASSQDGQGDGYTF.

The rearrangement uses TRBV9 and TRBJ2-5; TRBD1 agrees at 8 bases. This CDR3 has 16 residues. CDR1 is SGDLS, CDR2 YYNGEE, per germline. V shed 2 bases, J shed 5 bases, and the junction held 11 bases outside the gene matches. The CDR3 nucleotides are TGTGCCAGCAGCGTTGGCCAGGGGGCGTTAGGGGAGACCCAGTACTTC. It codes for CASSVGQGALGETQYF.

This chain uses TRBV24-1 with TRBJ2-2; D perhaps matches TRBD2 (6 bases). The CDR3 is 14 residues long. V was trimmed by 8 bases and J by 5 bases, leaving 14 bases between them. CDR1 and CDR2 (germline): KGHDR, SFDVKD. The chain's CDR3 is CATKGAGGTGELFF. CDR3 DNA sequence: TGTGCCACCAAAGGGGCTGGAGGGACCGGGGAGCTGTTTTTT.

This clone came up a few times. The chain carries TRBV4-3 and TRBJ1-1, with a tentative D call TRBD1 (5 bases). This CDR3 has 16 residues. V was cut by 0 bases and J by 6 bases, with 17 bases left in between. Per germline, CDR1 LGHNA and CDR2 YSLEER. The CDR3 DNA follows: TGCGCCAGCAGCCAAGATAATTCAGGGAAGGGCGCTGAAGCTTTCTTT. This encodes CASSQDNSGKGAEAFF.

The V gene is TRBV6-5, the J gene TRBJ1-2; D might be TRBD1 (6 bases). V was clipped by 3 bases and J by 2 bases, with 16 bases between them. Germline values: CDR1 MNHEY, CDR2 SVGAGI. This CDR3 is built from 16 residues. The CDR3 region is CASSYIGRGANYGYTF. CDR3 DNA: TGTGCCAGCAGTTATATTGGACGGGGGGCGAACTATGGCTACACCTTC.

This chain joins TRBV7-2 and TRBJ2-1, with TRBD2 matching 9 bases. The CDR3 loop spans 16 amino acids. CDR1 is SGHTA, CDR2 FQGNSA, per germline. V lost 5 bases to trimming and J lost 4 bases; unmatched junction nucleotides: 9. CDR3 region: CASSPFAGGSYNEQFF. The CDR3 DNA reads as TGTGCCAGCAGCCCCTTTGCGGGGGGGAGTTACAATGAGCAGTTCTTC.

The V call is TRBV27, the J call TRBJ2-7, with 8 positions matching TRBD1. Germline V gene lookup returns CDR1 MNHEY and CDR2 SMNVEV (reference sequence). This CDR3 has 15 residues. Trimming took 3 bases from V and 6 from J; bases not matched to a gene: 10. This CDR3 reads CASSLRTGRKGEQYF. The CDR3 DNA reads as TGTGCCAGCAGTTTGCGGACAGGGAGAAAGGGCGAGCAGTACTTC.

This clone was seen once. Other DNA sequences in this sample translate to the same CDR3. The chain joins TRBV9 to TRBJ2-5; 9 positions agree with TRBD2. The CDR3 has 15 residues. V trimming: 10 bases; J trimming: 5 bases; junction bases outside the gene matches: 15. From germline, CDR1 is SGDLS and CDR2 YYNGEE. CDR3 amino acids: CARRPQRRGGETQYF. Here the CDR3 DNA reads TGTGCCCGCCGCCCTCAAAGGCGGGGGGGGGAGACCCAGTACTTC. Together with reference TRBV9 and TRBJ2-5, the CDR3 gives the full variable domain: DSGVTQTPKHLITATGQRVTLRCSPRSGDLSVYWYQQSLDQGLQFLIQYYNGEERAKGNILERFSAQQFPDLHSELNLSSLELGDSALYFCARRPQRRGGETQYFGPGTRLLVL.

The V gene is TRBV5-1, the J gene TRBJ2-7; 7 bases line up with TRBD2. After removal of 8 bases from V and 0 bases from J, the junction contained 11 bases not matched to a gene. This CDR3 has 15 amino acids. Germline CDR1 SGHRS, CDR2 YFSETQ. The CDR3 DNA is TGCGCCAGTTCCATACAAGCGGGGTTCTCCTACGAGCAGTACTTC. Its translation is CASSIQAGFSYEQYF.